This passage covers 13 T cell receptor beta chains from one sample sequenced in a study of blood T cell repertoires in COVID-19. TCRdb's table, derived via immunoSEQ multiplex PCR, lists solely in-frame clones and lacks some. The sample contains some 21,000 clones, about three quarters of which appear only once. The specimen was peripheral blood. The receptor set was obtained from a man aged 55 to 69 with active COVID-19.

V is TRBV9 and J is TRBJ2-7; TRBD2 might be the D (5 bases). The CDR3 loop spans 15 amino acids. In germline, CDR1 is SGDLS, CDR2 YYNGEE. V dropped 0 bases and J dropped 2 bases, with 12 bases sitting between them. As DNA, the CDR3 is TGTGCCAGCAGCGTAGGCGGTCGGGGAGCCTACGAGCAGTACTTC. This translates into CASSVGGRGAYEQYF.

The chain links TRBV18 to TRBJ2-1; 8 bases agree with TRBD2. CDR3 size: 15 residues. CDR1 KGHSH and CDR2 LQKENI come from the germline V gene. The ends lost 6 bases at V and 5 bases at J; junction bases unmatched: 9. CDR3 in DNA: TGTGCCAGCTCCGCGGGTAGCGGGAATAACAATGAGCAGTTCTTC. It codes for CASSAGSGNNNEQFF.

V usage is TRBV2 and J usage is TRBJ1-3; 8 bases are shared with TRBD1. V shed 8 bases, J shed 3 bases, and the junction held 9 bases outside the gene matches. The CDR3 runs 15 residues. CDR1 SNHLY and CDR2 FYNNEI come from the germline V gene. The CDR3 bases are TGTGCCAGCGCCGCGGACAGGGCAGGTGGAAACACCATATATTTT. It specifies CASAADRAGGNTIYF.

V usage is TRBV7-2 and J usage is TRBJ2-1; 7 bases are a match to TRBD2. This CDR3 is 13 amino acids long. Trimming cost V 3 bases and J 8 bases; bases outside gene matches: 4. The germline CDR1 and CDR2 sequences are SGHTA and FQGNSA. In DNA form, the CDR3 reads TGTGCCAGCAGCTTCGGCGGGAGCGATGAGCAGTTCTTC. As protein: CASSFGGSDEQFF.

The V gene is TRBV12-3 or TRBV12-4, the J gene TRBJ1-2; TRBD1 aligns across 8 bases. With 3 bases clipped from V and 7 bases from J, the junction kept 1 base outside the gene matches. CDR3 length: 12 amino acids. This CDR3 reads CASSLTGAGYTF. In nucleotides, the CDR3 is TGTGCCAGCAGTTTGACAGGGGCTGGCTACACCTTC.

V and J are TRBV12-5 and TRBJ2-3; TRBD2 might be the D (5 bases). Germline assignment: CDR1 LGHNT and CDR2 FRNRAP. The CDR3 totals 13 residues. The germline V and J ends were trimmed by 6 bases and 9 bases, with 16 bases remaining between them. CDR3 nucleotides: TGTGCTAGTGGAGACCGAGGGCGCGCGACGCAGTATTTT. Its protein is CASGDRGRATQYF.

V usage is TRBV5-1 and J usage is TRBJ2-5; 8 bases agree with TRBD2. Looked up from germline, CDR1 is SGHRS and CDR2 is YFSETQ. V was clipped by 2 bases and J by 5 bases; unmatched bases: 5. This CDR3 has 14 amino acids. The CDR3 DNA follows: TGCGCCAGCAGCTTAGGGACTAGGGGGGAGACCCAGTACTTC. This translates into CASSLGTRGETQYF.

This chain uses TRBV11-3 with TRBJ2-3; 8 bases line up with TRBD2. The germline CDR1 and CDR2 sequences are SGHNT and YENEEA. The CDR3 extends over 16 amino acids. The trim removed 2 bases at V and 4 bases at J, leaving 8 bases unmatched. The CDR3 region has the DNA TGTGCCAGCAGCTTACGCGCGGGAGGCGGCGCAGATACGCAGTATTTT. It is translated as CASSLRAGGGADTQYF.

The rearrangement joins TRBV4-2 to TRBJ2-7; 9 positions agree with TRBD1. The V and J ends lost 4 bases and 0 bases, in that order; junction bases with no gene match: 1. This CDR3 is 14 amino acids long. Germline V gene data show CDR1 as LGHNA and CDR2 as YNFKEQ. CDR3 DNA: TGTGCCAGCAGCCGGACAGGGGACTCCTACGAGCAGTACTTC. Encoded protein: CASSRTGDSYEQYF.

The rearrangement links TRBV29-1 to TRBJ2-5, with D tentatively TRBD1 (5 bases). V was clipped by 1 base and J by 4 bases, with 16 bases between them. This CDR3 is 15 amino acids long. Germline values: CDR1 SQVTM, CDR2 ANQGSEA. The CDR3 region is CSVEGPGYQVETQYF. CDR3 DNA: TGCAGCGTTGAAGGGCCAGGGTACCAGGTAGAGACCCAGTACTTC.

This chain connects TRBV5-4 to TRBJ1-5, with TRBD1 matching over 9 bases. CDR1 is SGHNT and CDR2 is YYREEE in the germline V gene (reference sequence). J lost 5 bases, V lost 4 bases, and 7 bases had no gene match. The CDR3 extends over 15 amino acids. CDR3 DNA sequence: TGTGCCAGCAGCGTCGGGACAGGGAAGGATCAGCCCCAGCATTTT. Translation gives CASSVGTGKDQPQHF.

This chain links TRBV19 with TRBJ1-2; D possibly corresponds to TRBD1 (5 bases). V was trimmed by 6 bases and J by 4 bases, leaving 6 bases between them. CDR3 size: 11 residues. Germline values: CDR1 LNHDA, CDR2 SQIVND (reference sequence). The CDR3 loop reads CASRDSYGYTF. CDR3 bases: TGTGCCAGTAGAGACAGCTATGGCTACACCTTC.

V gene TRBV20-1 combines with J gene TRBJ2-7, with 10 bases identical to TRBD1. V lost 7 bases, J lost 5 bases, and 2 bases stayed unmatched. From germline, CDR1 is DFQATT and CDR2 SNEGSKA (reference sequence). The CDR3 is 11 residues long. CDR3 amino acids: CSGGQGNEQYF. In DNA form, the CDR3 reads TGCAGTGGGGGACAGGGGAACGAGCAGTACTTC.